Listed below are T cell receptor beta chains from one sample, sequenced in a study of blood T cell repertoires in COVID-19. Assay: immunoSEQ multiplex PCR; the TCRdb copy retains only in-frame clones and omits some. The sample has roughly 200,000 clones; around 84% are singletons. The specimen was PBMCs or T cells enriched from blood (not recorded which). These receptors were obtained from a woman aged 25 to 45 who had been exposed to COVID-19. Both conserved end residues are part of each CDR3. Each record gives: J gene, clone size, V gene, D gene, CDR3 DNA, CDR3 protein. A D gene is named only where the DNA matches it firmly. Clone sizes are given selectively: once, few, many, or a class where the clone is expanded.

TRBJ1-2 | - | TRBV18 | TRBD1 | TGTGCCAGCTCACCTGGGACAGGAGGCGACTATGGCTACACCTTC | CASSPGTGGDYGYTF
TRBJ1-4 | - | TRBV6-1 | TRBD1 | TGTGCCAGCAGTGAACAGGGGGGTGCTAATGAAAAACTGTTTTTT | CASSEQGGANEKLFF
TRBJ2-7 | - | TRBV7-2 | TRBD2 | TGTGCCAGCAGCCCCGAGACTAGCGGGGGGTTCTACGAGCAGTACTTC | CASSPETSGGFYEQYF
TRBJ2-1 | - | TRBV7-9 | TRBD1 | TGTGCCAGCAGCTCTGGACAGGGGGGGATTAATGAGCAGTTCTTC | CASSSGQGGINEQFF
TRBJ1-2 | once | TRBV20-1 | - | TGCAGTGCTAGTAGCCCCCTTGGCTACACCTTC | CSASSPLGYTF
TRBJ1-4 | - | TRBV20-1 | - | TGCAGTGCTAGTTACCAGACTAATGAAAAACTGTTTTTT | CSASYQTNEKLFF
TRBJ2-7 | few | TRBV7-6 | TRBD1 | TGTGCCAGCAGCTCCGGGACAGGGGTCCCCTCCCCCTACGAGCAGTACTTC | CASSSGTGVPSPYEQYF
TRBJ2-7 | - | TRBV6-4 | TRBD1 | TGTGCCAGCATTATGGAGACAGGGTCTGACGAGCAGTACTTC | CASIMETGSDEQYF
TRBJ2-1 | few | TRBV12-3/TRBV12-4 | - | TGTGCCAGTGCTGTGAGCAATGAGCAGTTCTTC | CASAVSNEQFF
TRBJ2-1 | - | TRBV7-3 | TRBD2 | TGTGCCAGCAGCCCTACTATAGCGGGGGGGCTGGGTGAGCAGTTCTTC | CASSPTIAGGLGEQFF
TRBJ1-2 | - | TRBV27 | - | TGTGCCAGCAGCGAACCAGGCTATGGCTACACCTTC | CASSEPGYGYTF
TRBJ1-6 | - | TRBV11-2 | TRBD1 | TGTGCCAGCAGCCAAGGACAGGGGGCCTCACCCCTCCACTTT | CASSQGQGASPLHF
TRBJ2-7 | - | TRBV9 | - | TGTGCCAGCAGCGTAGATTTCACATACGTCGAGCAGTACTTC | CASSVDFTYVEQYF
TRBJ2-2 | - | TRBV15 | - | TGTGCCACCAGCAGAGTCGGTTCAAGGAGTAACACCGGGGAGCTGTTTTTT | CATSRVGSRSNTGELFF
TRBJ2-3 | - | TRBV20-1 | - | TGCAGTGCTAGTCAGCCTAGCGTGGGCGCAGATACGCAGTATTTT | CSASQPSVGADTQYF
TRBJ2-3 | - | TRBV18 | - | TGTGCCAGCTCACCGGGCCCCACAGATACGCAGTATTTT | CASSPGPTDTQYF
TRBJ1-1 | - | TRBV4-2 | - | TGTGCCAGCAGCCAAGAGTACAGAATGAACACTGAAGCTTTCTTT | CASSQEYRMNTEAFF
TRBJ2-1 | - | TRBV12-3/TRBV12-4 | - | TGTGCCAGCAGTTTAGGTCGTCAGGCGGAGCAGTTCTTC | CASSLGRQAEQFF
TRBJ2-1 | - | TRBV12-5 | TRBD1 | TGTGCTAGTGGGCCCAGGACAGGGCCGGGTTCCTACAATGAGCAGTTCTTC | CASGPRTGPGSYNEQFF
TRBJ1-1 | - | TRBV2 | TRBD1 | TGTGCCAGCAGTGTCAAGGGGGCACTGATTGCTTTCTTT | CASSVKGALIAFF
TRBJ1-2 | - | TRBV6-1 | - | TGTGCCAGCAGTGACAGGGTTGGGGGCTACACCTTC | CASSDRVGGYTF
TRBJ2-7 | - | TRBV19 | - | TGTGCCAGTAGTATTGAACCCGGTCCTCTCTACGAGCAGTACTTC | CASSIEPGPLYEQYF
TRBJ1-2 | - | TRBV29-1 | TRBD1 | TGCAGCGTTGTTTTGGGACAGGGAGGCGGCTACACCTTC | CSVVLGQGGGYTF
TRBJ1-2 | - | TRBV4-3 | - | TGCGCCAGCAGCCAAGGTTTAGGGGTGGACGGGCGGGGCTACACCTTC | CASSQGLGVDGRGYTF
TRBJ1-3 | once | TRBV6-6 | - | TGTGCCAGCAGACTAAACGCGGGAAACACCATATATTTT | CASRLNAGNTIYF
TRBJ1-1 | - | TRBV12-3/TRBV12-4 | - | TGTGCCAGCAGTTTTAATCTGAACACTGAAGCTTTCTTT | CASSFNLNTEAFF
TRBJ2-5 | - | TRBV6-5 | - | TGTGCCAGCCCCCCCAGTTTAGAGACCCAGTACTTC | CASPPSLETQYF
TRBJ2-1 | - | TRBV7-3 | - | TGTGCCAGCAGCCCCGGATGGGGGCCTCCCACTAATGAGCAGTTCTTC | CASSPGWGPPTNEQFF
TRBJ2-5 | - | TRBV27 | - | TGTGCCAGCAGTCAAACGGGACTCGGGGAGACCCAGTACTTC | CASSQTGLGETQYF
TRBJ1-5 | - | TRBV19 | TRBD1 | TGTGCCAGTAGTAGGGGCAGGGGGTATGCTCAGCCCCAGCATTTT | CASSRGRGYAQPQHF
TRBJ1-6 | - | TRBV2 | TRBD1 | TGTGCCAGCAGTGAAGAGGGGGCAGGTAATTCACCCCTCCACTTT | CASSEEGAGNSPLHF
TRBJ1-4 | few | TRBV30 | - | TGTGCCTGGAGTTCGGACAGTCTTAATGAAAAACTGTTTTTT | CAWSSDSLNEKLFF
TRBJ1-4 | once | TRBV27 | - | TGTGCCAGCAGTTTACGAGCTAGACAGGAAAAACTGTTTTTT | CASSLRARQEKLFF
TRBJ2-1 | once | TRBV9 | TRBD2 | TGTGCCAGCAGCGTAGACGGGGGGGACTACAATGAGCAGTTCTTC | CASSVDGGDYNEQFF
TRBJ2-3 | - | TRBV7-9 | TRBD2 | TGTGCCAGCAGCCCCGGGACTAGCGGGGGGCACACAGATACGCAGTATTTT | CASSPGTSGGHTDTQYF
TRBJ1-1 | - | TRBV9 | - | TGTGCCAGCAGCGTAGTCGGCACTGAAGCTTTCTTT | CASSVVGTEAFF
TRBJ1-3 | - | TRBV7-2 | TRBD1 | TGTGCCAGCAGCTTAACGTTGGGACAGGTTCACTCTGGAAACACCATATATTTT | CASSLTLGQVHSGNTIYF
TRBJ2-1 | once | TRBV3-1/TRBV3-2 | TRBD2 | TGTGCCAGCAGCCCTCTAGCGGGGGGGCATGAGCAGTTCTTC | CASSPLAGGHEQFF
TRBJ1-6 | - | TRBV6-5 | - | TGTGCCAGCACAAGGGACACAAATTCACCCCTCCACTTT | CASTRDTNSPLHF
TRBJ1-3 | - | TRBV30 | TRBD1 | TGTGCCTGGGGACAGGGGCGCTCTGGAAACACCATATATTTT | CAWGQGRSGNTIYF
TRBJ1-2 | - | TRBV7-2 | - | TGTGCCAGCAGCTTAGTAGTGGGAGGTGGCTACACCTTC | CASSLVVGGGYTF
TRBJ1-5 | - | TRBV5-6 | - | TGTGCCAGCAGCTTGAGGGGGACGGCGAGCAATCAGCCCCAGCATTTT | CASSLRGTASNQPQHF
TRBJ1-2 | once | TRBV28 | TRBD1 | TGTGCCAGCAGTTCGGACAGGCGAATTAAAAACTATGGCTACACCTTC | CASSSDRRIKNYGYTF
TRBJ1-5 | - | TRBV19 | - | TGTGCCAGTACCCGGTTGGGCTCCAGGGAGCCCCAGCATTTT | CASTRLGSREPQHF
TRBJ2-2 | - | TRBV12-5 | - | TGTGCTAGTGGTTTACAGATGAACACCGGGGAGCTGTTTTTT | CASGLQMNTGELFF
TRBJ2-1 | - | TRBV18 | TRBD1 | TGTGCCAGCTCAGTGCGGACAGGGGGAGGTAATGAGCAGTTCTTC | CASSVRTGGGNEQFF
TRBJ1-6 | - | TRBV30 | - | TGTGCCTGGCTCCTACAGAAAGAGGGTAATTCACCCCTCCACTTT | CAWLLQKEGNSPLHF
TRBJ1-1 | - | TRBV9 | TRBD1 | TGTGCCAGCAGCGTAGGGGACAGGGGATTTACTTTCTTT | CASSVGDRGFTFF
TRBJ1-2 | - | TRBV5-4 | TRBD1 | TGTGCCAGCAGCTTGGGCCAGGGGGTTTCGAAGGGCTACACCTTC | CASSLGQGVSKGYTF
TRBJ1-6 | - | TRBV2 | - | TGTGCCAGCAGTGAAGGCCCCCAGGGATATTCACCCCTCCACTTT | CASSEGPQGYSPLHF
TRBJ2-7 | - | TRBV29-1 | TRBD1 | TGCAGCGTAAGGTGGACAGGGGCCCCCGAGCAGTACTTC | CSVRWTGAPEQYF
TRBJ1-1 | - | TRBV7-9 | TRBD1 | TGTGCCAGCACCGTGGACAGGTACGGCGCTGAAGCTTTCTTT | CASTVDRYGAEAFF
TRBJ1-1 | - | TRBV6-5 | - | TGTGCCAGCACCTCCCAGGGGATGAACACTGAAGCTTTCTTT | CASTSQGMNTEAFF
TRBJ1-1 | once | TRBV19 | TRBD1 | TGTGCCAGTAGCCCCCATGGACAGGGAAAGAACACTGAAGCTTTCTTT | CASSPHGQGKNTEAFF
TRBJ1-6 | - | TRBV30 | - | TGTGCCTGGAGTAACAATAAGGCGGATTCACCCCTCCACTTT | CAWSNNKADSPLHF
TRBJ2-3 | - | TRBV5-5 | TRBD2 | TGTGCCAGCAGCTTAGTCTGGCTAGCGGGGATGACTTCCCCAGATACGCAGTATTTT | CASSLVWLAGMTSPDTQYF
TRBJ1-5 | - | TRBV19 | TRBD1 | TGTGCCAGTAGCGCCCGGACAGGACCCAATCAGCCCCAGCATTTT | CASSARTGPNQPQHF
TRBJ2-2 | - | TRBV6-2/TRBV6-3 | TRBD1 | TGTGCCAGCAGTTCCGGACAGGAAAACACCGGGGAGCTGTTTTTT | CASSSGQENTGELFF
TRBJ1-1 | - | TRBV6-2/TRBV6-3 | - | TGTGCCAGCAGTTACTCGAAAAGGAGCGAACACCTTCGGGCTTTCTTT | CASSYSKRSEHLRAFF